Each of the 23 T cell receptor beta chains below was sequenced from the same sample in a study of cytomegalovirus exposure and HLA in healthy donors. PCR was performed using 60 Vbeta and 13 Jbeta primers. Clones were sequenced by immunoSEQ multiplex PCR, and TCRdb holds only the in-frame ones, with some missing. The profile shows fewer than 40,000 clones, 80% to 90% of them singletons. Sequenced input: PBMCs. These receptors were collected from a woman aged 40 to 50 in good health and CMV-seropositive.

The rearrangement links TRBV6-6 to TRBJ2-3, with D perhaps TRBD2 (6 bases). The ends were cut back, 8 bases at V and 6 bases at J, with 18 bases in the middle. This CDR3 region has 14 residues. CDR1 and CDR2 from the germline V gene are MNHNY and SVGAGI (reference sequence). CDR3 coding DNA: TGTGCCAGCCACCAGCCAAGGAGGGTCGATACGCAGTATTTT. Amino acid sequence: CASHQPRRVDTQYF.

The rearrangement joins TRBV6-1 to TRBJ2-7, with 7 bases that match TRBD1. Germline V gene lookup returns CDR1 MNHNS and CDR2 SASEGT. J was trimmed by 4 bases and V by 4 bases; bases with no gene match: 7. CDR3 length: 14 amino acids. This CDR3 reads CASSAGTVRYEQYF. In DNA, the CDR3 is TGTGCCAGCAGTGCCGGGACAGTGAGGTACGAGCAGTACTTC.

This clone has only a few counts. Other DNA sequences of this sample code for an identical CDR3. The J gene is TRBJ2-1, the V gene TRBV7-2, with 8 bases lining up with TRBD1. J was trimmed by 4 bases and V by 5 bases; bases with no gene match: 7. CDR1 SGHTA and CDR2 FQGNSA come from the germline V gene. The CDR3 is 15 amino acids. CDR3 DNA sequence: TGTGCCAGCAGCCAGGCAGGGGGCTCTTACAATGAGCAGTTCTTC. Residues: CASSQAGGSYNEQFF.

The J gene is TRBJ2-7, the V gene TRBV29-1, with TRBD1 matching 8 bases. Germline V lookup: CDR1 SQVTM, CDR2 ANQGSEA. This CDR3 has 13 residues. V lost 4 bases and J lost 6; bases outside the gene matches: 8. CDR3 DNA sequence: TGCAGCGTTGCTGGACAGGGCCCTTCCGAGCAGTACTTC. Amino acid sequence: CSVAGQGPSEQYF.

The chain is built from TRBV5-4 and TRBJ2-1; TRBD2 matches 7 bases. CDR1 SGHNT and CDR2 YYREEE come from the germline V gene (reference sequence). The CDR3 is made up of 15 amino acids. Losses at the gene ends were 0 bases for V and 5 bases for J; bases not matched to a gene: 5. The CDR3 here is CASSLALGGDNEQFF. CDR3 DNA: TGTGCCAGCAGCTTGGCCCTGGGGGGGGACAATGAGCAGTTCTTC.

The CDR3 here is CASSIAGGSYNEQFF. DNA of the CDR3: TGTGCCAGTAGTATAGCAGGGGGGTCCTACAATGAGCAGTTCTTC. The rearrangement links TRBV19 to TRBJ2-1; possibly TRBD1 for D (7 bases). Trimming took 1 base from V and 1 from J, leaving 8 bases between them. The CDR3 totals 15 residues. Germline lookup yields CDR1 LNHDA and CDR2 SQIVND (reference sequence).

The rearrangement joins TRBV28 to TRBJ2-5; tentative D call: TRBD2 (6 bases). The CDR3 has 13 amino acids. V was trimmed by 7 bases and J by 4 bases, leaving 13 bases between them. Germline V CDR1 and CDR2: MDHEN, SYDVKM. This CDR3 is CASTGTLRETQYF. The CDR3 DNA reads as TGTGCCAGCACAGGGACTCTACGAGAGACCCAGTACTTC. Filled out from reference TRBV28 and TRBJ2-5, the complete variable domain reads DVKVTQSSRYLVKRTGEKVFLECVQDMDHENMFWYRQDPGLGLRLIYFSYDVKMKEKGDIPEGYSVSREKKERFSLILESASTNQTSMYLCASTGTLRETQYFGPGTRLLVL.

The chain employs TRBV7-9 and TRBJ1-2; TRBD1 aligns across 7 bases. In germline, CDR1 is SEHNR, CDR2 FQNEAQ (reference sequence). The J segment lost 8 bases and the V segment lost 5 bases, leaving 17 bases of the junction unmatched. This CDR3 is built from 16 residues. This CDR3 reads CASSTLGTEILQGYTF. As DNA, the CDR3 is TGTGCCAGCAGCACCCTAGGGACAGAAATATTACAGGGCTACACCTTC.

The chain carries TRBV7-2 and TRBJ1-2, with 7 bases fitting TRBD1. Germline CDR1 SGHTA, CDR2 FQGNSA. The CDR3 is 15 residues long. The V gene end was trimmed by 1 base and the J gene end by 4 bases; junction bases not matched to a gene: 6. The CDR3 spells CASSLVGDSAYGYTF. The DNA of the CDR3 is TGTGCCAGCAGCTTAGTAGGGGACAGTGCCTATGGCTACACCTTC.

The chain recombines TRBV15 with TRBJ2-3; 9 bases agree with TRBD2. The CDR3 has 16 residues. CDR1 LNHNV and CDR2 YYDKDF come from the germline V gene (reference sequence). With V trimmed by 2 bases and J by 2 bases, 5 bases remained unmatched. CDR3 in amino acids: CATSRRSGGYTDTQYF. The DNA of the CDR3 is TGTGCCACCAGCAGACGTAGCGGGGGATACACAGATACGCAGTATTTT.

The chain carries TRBV6-4 and TRBJ2-5; 7 bases agree with TRBD2. Germline V gene sequence: CDR1 MRHNA, CDR2 SNTAGT. V was clipped by 6 bases and J by 5 bases; unmatched bases: 9. There are 14 residues in the CDR3. The CDR3, as DNA: TGTGCCAGCAGCCCTACCTCCGGGGGGGAGACCCAGTACTTC. Its protein is CASSPTSGGETQYF.

The chain recombines TRBV4-1 with TRBJ1-5, with 7 bases aligning to TRBD1. The CDR3 spans 16 residues. CDR1 MGHRA and CDR2 YSYEKL come from the germline V gene. V shed 0 bases and J 2 bases; nucleotides not matched to a gene: 4. The chain's CDR3 is CASSQEVGQGNQPQHF. As DNA, the CDR3 is TGCGCCAGCAGCCAAGAGGTAGGACAGGGCAATCAGCCCCAGCATTTT.

This chain links TRBV11-3 with TRBJ2-5; TRBD2 matches 9 bases. CDR1 is SGHNT and CDR2 is YENEEA in the germline V gene. The V gene end was trimmed by 5 bases and the J gene end by 1 base; junction bases not matched to a gene: 5. CDR3 size: 15 residues. CDR3 sequence reads: CASSRWGLAQETQYF. CDR3 nucleotides: TGTGCCAGCAGCAGGTGGGGACTAGCCCAAGAGACCCAGTACTTC.

This clone is a singleton in its sample. The chain employs TRBV5-4 and TRBJ2-3; 9 bases map to TRBD2. This CDR3 spans 20 amino acids. Germline-derived CDR1 and CDR2 are SGHNT and YYREEE (reference sequence). Unmatched junction bases numbered 20, after V lost 0 bases and J lost 6 bases. The CDR3, as DNA: TGTGCCAGCAGCTTGGGGCGGGGAGGGAGCGGGGGGACGCCTGGGGATACGCAGTATTTT. This encodes CASSLGRGGSGGTPGDTQYF.

This rearrangement joins TRBV15 to TRBJ1-4; D unclear. Trimming cost V 1 base and J 11 bases, with 11 bases left between them. The CDR3 runs 13 residues. Germline assignment: CDR1 LNHNV and CDR2 YYDKDF (reference sequence). Here the CDR3 reads CATSRVPGQKLFF. CDR3 DNA: TGTGCCACCAGCAGAGTACCAGGTCAGAAACTGTTTTTT.

The chain is built from TRBV7-2 and TRBJ2-7, with D tentatively TRBD2 (5 bases). This CDR3 region has 13 residues. The germline V and J ends were trimmed by 2 bases and 6 bases, with 11 bases remaining between them. Germline CDR1 SGHTA, CDR2 FQGNSA. The DNA of the CDR3 is TGTGCCAGCAGCTTAAGGTATGAGGGCGAGCAGTACTTC. Translation gives CASSLRYEGEQYF.

The rearrangement uses TRBV25-1 and TRBJ1-4; TRBD1 might be the D (6 bases). In germline, CDR1 is MGHDK, CDR2 SYGVNS. V lost 0 bases and J lost 5, with 13 bases in between. The CDR3 extends over 16 amino acids. The CDR3 DNA is TGTGCCAGCAGTGAATACGTGGACAGTTTAAATGAAAAACTGTTTTTT. Residues: CASSEYVDSLNEKLFF.

This chain uses TRBV7-2 with TRBJ2-1; TRBD2 matches 7 bases. The V gene's germline CDR1 is SGHTA and CDR2 FQGNSA. This CDR3 region has 15 residues. Trimming removed 4 bases from V and 4 bases from J; junction bases left unmatched: 7. The CDR3 DNA reads TGTGCCAGCAGCTCCCAGAGCGGGGTATACAATGAGCAGTTCTTC. This codes for CASSSQSGVYNEQFF.

This clone was counted only a few times. This CDR3 reads CASSLGAGLGGDTQYF. CDR3 sequence (DNA): TGTGCCAGCAGCTTGGGGGCGGGCCTCGGGGGTGATACGCAGTATTTT. The chain carries TRBV5-5 and TRBJ2-3, with D perhaps TRBD2 (6 bases). Germline V gives CDR1 SGHKS, CDR2 YYEKEE (reference sequence). Trimming took off 0 bases at V and 6 bases at J, with 17 bases between the two ends. The CDR3 length is 16 residues.

The chain links TRBV10-1 to TRBJ2-1; D remains ambiguous. Germline assignment: CDR1 WNHNN and CDR2 SYGVQD (reference sequence). The germline V and J ends were trimmed by 2 bases and 9 bases, with 11 bases remaining between them. The CDR3 consists of 13 residues. The CDR3 loop is CASSELTASEQFF. As DNA, the CDR3 is TGCGCCAGCAGTGAGCTGACCGCTAGTGAGCAGTTCTTC.

This chain uses TRBV28 with TRBJ1-2; D gene uncertain. Germline V gene sequence: CDR1 MDHEN, CDR2 SYDVKM. The CDR3 has 13 amino acids. Trimming took 6 bases from V and 5 from J, leaving 13 bases between them. This CDR3 is CASSPGGRYGYTF. DNA for the CDR3: TGTGCCAGCAGCCCAGGAGGGAGGTATGGCTACACCTTC.

V and J are TRBV7-9 and TRBJ2-4; D is possibly TRBD1 (5 bases). Germline V gene sequence: CDR1 SEHNR, CDR2 FQNEAQ (reference sequence). V was trimmed by 2 bases and J by 0 bases, leaving 5 bases between them. The CDR3 has 14 amino acids. The DNA for the CDR3 is TGTGCCAGCAGCTTACAGGGAGCCAAAAACATTCAGTACTTC. It codes for CASSLQGAKNIQYF.

The chain links TRBV19 to TRBJ1-6; perhaps TRBD1 as D (6 bases). The V and J ends lost 8 bases and 10 bases respectively, with 12 bases between them. The CDR3 sequence is 12 residues long. CDR1 is LNHDA, CDR2 SQIVND, per germline (reference sequence). The chain's CDR3 is CASGTTASPLHF. The CDR3 coding sequence is TGTGCCAGTGGGACAACCGCCTCACCCCTCCACTTT.